This T cell receptor beta chain was identified during a study of blood T cell repertoires in COVID-19. Study context: T cells, B-cell-depleted T cells, or PBMCs provided the cDNA or gDNA that served as material.

From germline, CDR1 is PRHDT and CDR2 FYEKMQ (reference sequence). V was clipped by 4 bases and J by 2 bases, with 8 bases between them. The CDR3 covers 13 residues. In the study's own analysis: Estimation of nucleated cell counts was performed using reference gene primer amplification. Assay used: immunoSEQ multiplex PCR; TCRdb lists only in-frame clones, some missing. V and J calls and clone size are given by that table; D and trimming were obtained from the DNA. The table records a few hundred thousand clones, 84% of them present only once. The material sequenced was peripheral blood. The receptor's source is a man aged 55 to 70 with acute or convalescent COVID-19. The chain recombines TRBV13 with TRBJ2-5; TRBD2 might be the D (6 bases). The CDR3 region has the DNA TGTGCCAGCAGCTCGGACTATCAAGAGACCCAGTACTTC. It codes for CASSSDYQETQYF. The variable domain in full, completed from reference TRBV13 and TRBJ2-5, reads AAGVIQSPRHLIKEKRETATLKCYPIPRHDTVYWYQQGPGQDPQFLISFYEKMQSDKGSIPDRFSAQQFSDYHSELNMSSLELGDSALYFCASSSDYQETQYFGPGTRLLVL.